This is a list of T cell receptor beta chains from one sample in a study of CD8+CD57+ T cells in acquired aplastic anemia. TCRdb ran MiXCR on the reads and lists one entry per CDR3 protein. The sample has about 190,000 distinct CDR3 sequences, 40% to 55% seen once. The sequenced sample was sorted CD4+, CD8+, or CD8+CD57+ T cells (not recorded which) from PBMCs. Source of these receptors: a human donor with aplastic anemia. Both conserved end residues are part of each CDR3. Clone size is given for some rows only: seen once, a few or many times, or a class if the clone is expanded.

clone_size	v_call	cdr3_aa
NA	TRBV7-2	CASSLAGQGIQETQYF
many	TRBV20-1	CSAANDRGTYEQYF
many	TRBV9	CASSAPLAGVDEQFF
many	TRBV24-1	CATSVDHTSGVYNEQFF
few	TRBV30	CACLQRNTEAFF
NA	TRBV6-5	CASSSQADTQYF
many	TRBV11-2	CASSLGGRDTGELFF
NA	TRBV20-1	CSAPVTGPNQPQHF
few	TRBV18	CASSPPTDEAFF
NA	TRBV19	CASSAGQENQPQHF
NA	TRBV7-9	CAGRSDQPQHF
NA	TRBV7-3	CASSTSGDTQYF
many	TRBV6-6	CASSYLAPMNTEAFF
NA	TRBV19	CASSPDAVSNEQFF
NA	TRBV29-1	CSVCRGDSYEQYF
NA	TRBV10-2	CAISESRDLGYGYTF
few	TRBV7-9	CASSYTQNTEAFF
many	TRBV5-6	CASSRWRAYTDTQYF
NA	TRBV2	CASRAGWHTRELFF
NA	TRBV19	CASSAGPSYTEAFF
NA	TRBV9	CASSPPSDTQYF
many	TRBV5-1	CASRDSPNSPLHF
many	TRBV12-3/TRBV12-4	CASSSRLVPRGYTF
many	TRBV5-1	CASSSTGQLSNEQFF
NA	TRBV25-1	CASSVGRGVTEAFF
few	TRBV2	CASSEGLAGADTQYF
NA	TRBV18	CASSTDVNQPQHF
many	TRBV6-1	CASTRTAPESQYF
NA	TRBV6-2/TRBV6-3	CASRHGTAHQPQHF
NA	TRBV11-1	CASSLGLAGIISYEQYF
NA	TRBV20-1	CSARDRDPGTQYF
NA	TRBV20-1	CSARDLRTGYEQYF
NA	TRBV24-1	CATSDSGQGETQYF
few	TRBV7-3	CASSNREETQYF
NA	TRBV25-1	CASMDGEAFF
NA	TRBV19	CASRRSGGRGYTF
many	TRBV24-1	CATSDFDSYGYTF
NA	TRBV7-2	CASSLRGQGYEQYF
NA	TRBV6-4	CASSARENTEAFF
NA	TRBV10-1	CASSDMVSTDTQYF